These 15 T cell receptor beta chains share one sample of origin, sequenced in a study of control samples from healthy donors and cancer patients. Generated by immunoSEQ multiplex PCR, the TCRdb table keeps only in-frame clones and is missing some. The sample lists some 49,000 clones, 80% to 90% occurring once. Sequenced material: PBMCs. The receptors were gathered from a woman aged 50 to 65 with lung cancer.

The chain is built from TRBV7-9 and TRBJ2-1; 10 positions match TRBD2. CDR1 is SEHNR and CDR2 is FQNEAQ in the germline V gene (reference sequence). The V segment lost 5 bases and the J segment 4 bases; nucleotides outside the gene matches: 8. There are 16 residues in the CDR3. The CDR3 loop is CASSALLAGDYNEQFF. The CDR3 nucleotides read TGTGCCAGCAGCGCCCTCCTAGCGGGAGATTACAATGAGCAGTTCTTC.

V usage is TRBV6-6 and J usage is TRBJ1-5, with D perhaps matching TRBD1 (6 bases). The ends were cut back, 3 bases at V and 3 bases at J, with 15 bases in the middle. Looked up from germline, CDR1 is MNHNY and CDR2 is SVGAGI (reference sequence). This CDR3 comprises 16 residues. The CDR3 loop is CASSYDGLGANQPQHF. CDR3 bases: TGTGCCAGCAGTTATGACGGACTGGGGGCCAATCAGCCCCAGCATTTT.

The V call is TRBV5-1, the J call TRBJ2-4; D is unclear. Per the germline V gene, CDR1 is SGHRS and CDR2 is YFSETQ. The V end lost 1 base, the J end lost 0 bases, and 11 bases lay between the germline ends. The CDR3 has 16 residues. Here the CDR3 reads CASSLYWGEAKNIQYF. CDR3 coding DNA: TGCGCCAGCAGCTTGTACTGGGGTGAAGCCAAAAACATTCAGTACTTC.

The V call is TRBV5-1, the J call TRBJ1-4, with D possibly being TRBD1 (6 bases). Germline-derived CDR1 and CDR2 are SGHRS and YFSETQ. This CDR3 has 18 amino acids. V lost 0 bases to trimming and J lost 4 bases, with 19 bases between them. The CDR3 bases are TGCGCCAGCAGCTTGGACGTAGCCTCCGGACAGCTTAATGAAAAACTGTTTTTT. Amino acids: CASSLDVASGQLNEKLFF. The full variable domain, rest sourced from reference TRBV5-1 and TRBJ1-4, is KAGVTQTPRYLIKTRGQQVTLSCSPISGHRSVSWYQQTPGQGLQFLFEYFSETQRNKGNFPGRFSGRQFSNSRSEMNVSTLELGDSALYLCASSLDVASGQLNEKLFFGSGTQLSVL.

This clone showed up just a few times. This chain connects TRBV6-6 to TRBJ1-5; weak D call: TRBD1 (5 bases). In germline, CDR1 is MNHNY, CDR2 SVGAGI (reference sequence). V lost 2 bases and J lost 5, with 10 bases in between. The CDR3 consists of 14 residues. The CDR3 nucleotides are TGTGCCAGCAGTTACCCACAAGGGGATCAGCCCCAGCATTTT. Protein sequence: CASSYPQGDQPQHF.

V gene TRBV3-1 (or the pseudogene TRBV3-2) combines with J gene TRBJ1-3; D may be TRBD1 (6 bases). Germline assignment: CDR1 LGHDT and CDR2 YNNKEL (reference sequence). Trimming shortened V by 4 bases and J by 1 base, and 17 bases separated the two germline ends. The CDR3 totals 17 residues. The CDR3 spells CASSPTSGVVSGNTIYF. The CDR3 region has the DNA TGTGCCAGCAGCCCCACTTCAGGGGTAGTATCTGGAAACACCATATATTTT.

The rearrangement joins TRBV28 to TRBJ2-1, with D uncertain. V lost 1 base, J lost 4 bases, and 5 bases lay in between. The CDR3 contains 13 residues. CDR1 and CDR2 (germline): MDHEN, SYDVKM. This chain's CDR3 is CASSLFTYNEQFF. CDR3 nucleotide sequence: TGTGCCAGCAGTTTATTCACGTACAATGAGCAGTTCTTC.

V gene TRBV5-6 combines with J gene TRBJ2-3, with D possibly TRBD2 on 5 matching bases. Trimming cost V 2 bases and J 2 bases, with 12 bases left between them. The CDR3 extends over 15 amino acids. In germline, CDR1 is SGHDT, CDR2 YYEEEE. CDR3 amino acids: CASSFQRLLTDTQYF. The CDR3 DNA reads as TGTGCCAGCAGCTTCCAGAGACTACTCACAGATACGCAGTATTTT.

The gene calls are TRBV6-2 or TRBV6-3 and TRBJ2-7; D may be TRBD1 or TRBD2 (7 bases each). The CDR3 runs to 16 residues. CDR1 and CDR2 (germline): MNHEY, SVGEGT. V was shortened by 2 bases and J by 4 bases, with 18 bases between the two germline ends. The CDR3 sequence: CASSYPPRGGVYEQYF. In DNA, the CDR3 is TGTGCCAGCAGTTACCCCCCCAGGGGGGGGGTATACGAGCAGTACTTC.

The chain recombines TRBV7-8 with TRBJ1-2; D not resolved. Trimming left V 5 bases short and J 6 bases short, with 19 bases between. Germline V gene lookup returns CDR1 SGHVS and CDR2 FQNEAQ. The CDR3 loop spans 15 amino acids. CDR3 bases: TGTGCCAGCAGCACGAGAGAATCCCTCATCGATGGCTACACCTTC. This encodes CASSTRESLIDGYTF.

The J gene is TRBJ2-1, the V gene TRBV28; 7 bases match TRBD1. The CDR3 runs 13 residues. The V and J ends lost 7 bases and 8 bases, in that order; junction bases with no gene match: 8. Germline V gene data show CDR1 as MDHEN and CDR2 as SYDVKM. CDR3 in amino acids: CASIRQGDDEQFF. The CDR3 nucleotides are TGTGCCAGCATTAGGCAGGGGGATGATGAGCAGTTCTTC.

This clone appeared once. The J gene is TRBJ2-2, the V gene TRBV3-1 (or the pseudogene TRBV3-2); D gene ambiguous. The CDR3 is 12 amino acids. Germline loops: CDR1 LGHDT, CDR2 YNNKEL (reference sequence). Trimming cost V 8 bases and J 1 base, with 5 bases left between them. The CDR3 region is CASGRNTGELFF. The CDR3, as DNA: TGTGCCAGCGGACGGAACACCGGGGAGCTGTTTTTT.

The gene calls are TRBV6-4 and TRBJ2-6; a possible D gene is TRBD1 (6 bases). CDR1 and CDR2 (germline): MRHNA, SNTAGT. The germline V and J ends were trimmed by 3 bases and 2 bases, with 14 bases remaining between them. This CDR3 is built from 17 residues. The CDR3 DNA follows: TGTGCCAGCAGTGATAGCAGGGGTGCCCCTGGGGCCAACGTCCTGACTTTC. Its translation is CASSDSRGAPGANVLTF.

The chain uses TRBV11-2 and TRBJ2-5; a weak D match, TRBD1 (5 bases). In germline, CDR1 is SGHAT, CDR2 FQNNGV. V dropped 2 bases and J dropped 4 bases, with 11 bases sitting between them. This CDR3 spans 14 amino acids. Here the CDR3 reads CASSLYEQGETQYF. For the CDR3, the DNA is TGTGCCAGCAGCTTATATGAGCAGGGAGAGACCCAGTACTTC.

This clone turned up a few times. V is TRBV27 and J is TRBJ2-5; D might be TRBD2 (5 bases). The CDR3 sequence is 13 residues long. Germline CDR1 is MNHEY and CDR2 is SMNVEV (reference sequence). V was clipped by 7 bases and J by 4 bases, with 13 bases between them. The DNA of the CDR3 is TGTGCCAGCATGCCCGGGAACTTAGAGACCCAGTACTTC. It yields the protein CASMPGNLETQYF.